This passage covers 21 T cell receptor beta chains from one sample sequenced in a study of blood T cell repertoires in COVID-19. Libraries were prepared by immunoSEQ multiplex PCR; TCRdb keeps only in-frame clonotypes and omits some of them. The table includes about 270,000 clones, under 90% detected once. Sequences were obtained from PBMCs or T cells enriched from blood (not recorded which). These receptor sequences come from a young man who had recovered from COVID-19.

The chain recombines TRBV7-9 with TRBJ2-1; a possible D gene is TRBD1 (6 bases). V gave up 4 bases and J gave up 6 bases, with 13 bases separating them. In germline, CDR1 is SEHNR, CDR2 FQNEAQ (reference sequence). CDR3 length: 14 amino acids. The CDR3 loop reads CASSWGQSPNEQFF. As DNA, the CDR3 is TGTGCCAGCAGCTGGGGACAAAGTCCCAATGAGCAGTTCTTC.

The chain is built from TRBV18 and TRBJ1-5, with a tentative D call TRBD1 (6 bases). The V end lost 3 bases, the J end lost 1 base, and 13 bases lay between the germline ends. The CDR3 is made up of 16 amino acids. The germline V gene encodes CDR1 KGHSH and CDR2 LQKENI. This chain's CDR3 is CASSPQTGPSNQPQHF. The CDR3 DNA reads TGTGCCAGCTCACCTCAGACAGGTCCGAGCAATCAGCCCCAGCATTTT.

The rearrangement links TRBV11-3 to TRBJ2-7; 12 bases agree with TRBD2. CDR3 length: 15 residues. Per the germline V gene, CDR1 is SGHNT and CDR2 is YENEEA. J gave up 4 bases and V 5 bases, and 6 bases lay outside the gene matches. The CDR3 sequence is CASSPRTSGAYEQYF. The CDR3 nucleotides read TGTGCCAGCAGCCCACGGACTAGCGGGGCATACGAGCAGTACTTC.

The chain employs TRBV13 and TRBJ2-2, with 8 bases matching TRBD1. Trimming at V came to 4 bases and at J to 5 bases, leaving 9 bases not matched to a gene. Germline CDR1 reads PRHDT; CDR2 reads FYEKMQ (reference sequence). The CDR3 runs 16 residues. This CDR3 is CASSSPGDRTTGELFF. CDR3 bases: TGTGCCAGCAGCTCCCCGGGGGACAGGACGACCGGGGAGCTGTTTTTT.

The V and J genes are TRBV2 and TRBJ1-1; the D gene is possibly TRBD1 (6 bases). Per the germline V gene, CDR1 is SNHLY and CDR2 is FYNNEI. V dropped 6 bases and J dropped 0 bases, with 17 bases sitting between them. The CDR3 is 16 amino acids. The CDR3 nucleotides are TGTGCCAGCAGAGGGGATGGGGGGGCCGTGAACACTGAAGCTTTCTTT. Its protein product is CASRGDGGAVNTEAFF. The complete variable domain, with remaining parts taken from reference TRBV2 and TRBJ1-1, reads EPEVTQTPSHQVTQMGQEVILRCVPISNHLYFYWYRQILGQKVEFLVSFYNNEISEKSEIFDDQFSVERPDGSNFTLKIRSTKLEDSAMYFCASRGDGGAVNTEAFFGQGTRLTVV.

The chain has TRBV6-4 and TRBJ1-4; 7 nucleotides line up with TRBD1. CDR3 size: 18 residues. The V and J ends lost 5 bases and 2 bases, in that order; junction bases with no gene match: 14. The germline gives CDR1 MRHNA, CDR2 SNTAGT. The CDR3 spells CASSHRQGPPTTNEKLFF. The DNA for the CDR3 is TGTGCCAGCAGTCACCGACAGGGCCCTCCCACGACTAATGAAAAACTGTTTTTT.

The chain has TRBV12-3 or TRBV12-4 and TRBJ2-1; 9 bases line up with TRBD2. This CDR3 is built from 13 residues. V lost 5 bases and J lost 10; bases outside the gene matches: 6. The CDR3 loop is CASSQYSGSEQFF. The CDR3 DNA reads TGTGCCAGCAGTCAATATAGCGGGAGCGAGCAGTTCTTC.

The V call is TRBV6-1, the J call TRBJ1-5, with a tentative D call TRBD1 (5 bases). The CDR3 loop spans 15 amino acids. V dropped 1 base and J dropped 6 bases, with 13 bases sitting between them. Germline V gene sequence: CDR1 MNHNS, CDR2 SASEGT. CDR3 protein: CASSEGRGISQPQHF. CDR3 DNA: TGTGCCAGCAGTGAAGGTAGGGGAATCAGTCAGCCCCAGCATTTT.

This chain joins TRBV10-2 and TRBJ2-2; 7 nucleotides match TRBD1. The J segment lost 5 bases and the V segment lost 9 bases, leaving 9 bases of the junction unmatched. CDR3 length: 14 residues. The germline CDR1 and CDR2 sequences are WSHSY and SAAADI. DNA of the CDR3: TGCGCCAGTTATTACAGGGGAGTAACCGGGGAGCTGTTTTTT. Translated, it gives CASYYRGVTGELFF.

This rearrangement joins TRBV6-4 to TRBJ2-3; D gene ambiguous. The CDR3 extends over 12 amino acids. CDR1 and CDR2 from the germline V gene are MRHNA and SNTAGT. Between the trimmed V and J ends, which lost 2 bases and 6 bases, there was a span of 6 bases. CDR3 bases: TGTGCCAGCAGTGACGGGCAGGATACGCAGTATTTT. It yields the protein CASSDGQDTQYF.

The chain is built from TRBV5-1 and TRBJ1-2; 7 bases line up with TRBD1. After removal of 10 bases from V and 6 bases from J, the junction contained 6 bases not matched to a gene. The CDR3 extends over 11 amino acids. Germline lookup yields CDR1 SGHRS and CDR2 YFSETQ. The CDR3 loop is CAVPQGDGYTF. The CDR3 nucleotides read TGCGCCGTTCCGCAGGGGGATGGCTACACCTTC.

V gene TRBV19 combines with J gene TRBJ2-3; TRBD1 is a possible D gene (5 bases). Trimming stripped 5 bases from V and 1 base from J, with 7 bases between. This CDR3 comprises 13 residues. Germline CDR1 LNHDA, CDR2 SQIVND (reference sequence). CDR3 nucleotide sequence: TGTGCCAGTAGTCAACAGGGCACAGATACGCAGTATTTT. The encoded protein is CASSQQGTDTQYF. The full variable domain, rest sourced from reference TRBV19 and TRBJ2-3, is DGGITQSPKYLFRKEGQNVTLSCEQNLNHDAMYWYRQDPGQGLRLIYYSQIVNDFQKGDIAEGYSVSREKKESFPLTVTSAQKNPTAFYLCASSQQGTDTQYFGPGTRLTVL.

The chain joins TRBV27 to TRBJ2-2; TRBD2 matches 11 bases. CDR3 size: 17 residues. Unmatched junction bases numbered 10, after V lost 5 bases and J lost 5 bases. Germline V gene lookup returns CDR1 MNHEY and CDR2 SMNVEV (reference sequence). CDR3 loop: CASSPLSIAGGTGELFF. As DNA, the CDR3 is TGTGCCAGCAGTCCTCTTAGTATAGCGGGGGGGACCGGGGAGCTGTTTTTT.

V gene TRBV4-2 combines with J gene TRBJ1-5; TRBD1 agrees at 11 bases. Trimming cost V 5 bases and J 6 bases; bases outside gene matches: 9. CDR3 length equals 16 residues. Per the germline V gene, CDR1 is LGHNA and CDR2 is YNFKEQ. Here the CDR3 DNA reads TGTGCCAGCAGCGAAGGGAGGACAGGGGGCGTTCAGCCCCAGCATTTT. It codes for CASSEGRTGGVQPQHF.

The CDR3 reads CASSTDVDYGYTF. CDR3 DNA sequence: TGTGCCAGCAGCACAGACGTTGACTATGGCTACACCTTC. The chain joins TRBV7-8 to TRBJ1-2; D not certain. There are 13 residues in the CDR3. Per germline, CDR1 SGHVS and CDR2 FQNEAQ. Deletions cut 5 bases from V and 3 bases from J, with 10 bases between.

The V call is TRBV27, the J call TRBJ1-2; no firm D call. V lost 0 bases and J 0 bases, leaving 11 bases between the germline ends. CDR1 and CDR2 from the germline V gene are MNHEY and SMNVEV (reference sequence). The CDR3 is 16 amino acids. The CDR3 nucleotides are TGTGCCAGCAGTTTATCCGGGATTTCGGCTAACTATGGCTACACCTTC. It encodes CASSLSGISANYGYTF.

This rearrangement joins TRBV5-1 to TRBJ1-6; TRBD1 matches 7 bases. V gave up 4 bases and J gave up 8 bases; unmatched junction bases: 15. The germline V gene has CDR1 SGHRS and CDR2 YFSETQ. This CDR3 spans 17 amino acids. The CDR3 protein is CASSKGPTGVKDSPLHF. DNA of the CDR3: TGCGCCAGCAGCAAAGGCCCAACAGGGGTTAAGGATTCACCCCTCCACTTT. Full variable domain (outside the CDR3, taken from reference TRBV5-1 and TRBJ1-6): KAGVTQTPRYLIKTRGQQVTLSCSPISGHRSVSWYQQTPGQGLQFLFEYFSETQRNKGNFPGRFSGRQFSNSRSEMNVSTLELGDSALYLCASSKGPTGVKDSPLHFGNGTRLTVT.

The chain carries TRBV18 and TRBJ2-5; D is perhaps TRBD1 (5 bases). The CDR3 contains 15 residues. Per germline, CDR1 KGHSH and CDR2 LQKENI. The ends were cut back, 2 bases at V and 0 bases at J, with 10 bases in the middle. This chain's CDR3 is CASSPRAGNQETQYF. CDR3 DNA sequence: TGTGCCAGCTCACCAAGGGCAGGGAACCAAGAGACCCAGTACTTC.

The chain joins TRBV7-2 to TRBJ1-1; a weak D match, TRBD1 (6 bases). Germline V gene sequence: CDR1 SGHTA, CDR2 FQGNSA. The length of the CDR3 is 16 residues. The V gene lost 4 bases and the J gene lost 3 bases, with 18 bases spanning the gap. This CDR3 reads CASSSLNRVADTEAFF. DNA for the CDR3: TGTGCCAGCAGCTCCCTAAACAGGGTTGCGGACACTGAAGCTTTCTTT.

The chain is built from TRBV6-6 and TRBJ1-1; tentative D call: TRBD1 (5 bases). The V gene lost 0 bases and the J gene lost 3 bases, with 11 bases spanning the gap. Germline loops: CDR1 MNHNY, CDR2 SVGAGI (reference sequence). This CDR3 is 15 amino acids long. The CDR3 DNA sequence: TGTGCCAGCAGTTACTCGATAGGGGAAGACACTGAAGCTTTCTTT. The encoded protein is CASSYSIGEDTEAFF.

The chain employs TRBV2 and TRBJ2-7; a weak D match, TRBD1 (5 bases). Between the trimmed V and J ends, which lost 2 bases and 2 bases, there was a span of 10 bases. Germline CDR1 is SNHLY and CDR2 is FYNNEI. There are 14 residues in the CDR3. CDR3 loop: CASSEQQVPYEQYF. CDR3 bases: TGTGCCAGCAGTGAACAACAGGTTCCCTACGAGCAGTACTTC.